Each of the 29 T cell receptor beta chains below was sequenced from the same sample in a study of T-cell memory formation after mild COVID-19 (dated by TCRdb to about 2021). Library prep was done by 5' RACE. The sequencer listed for this sample is Illumina NovaSeq 6000. In TCRdb, the public reads were trimmed at Q25 with fastp and aligned with MiXCR, with productive beta chains retained. A single entry per CDR3 protein holds the most common genes and DNA from its merged rows. This sample is represented by approximately 400,000 distinct CDR3 sequences; approximately 25% of them were singletons. The ten largest clones take up roughly 9.7% of the sample. Sample: PBMCs or a T cell subset sorted from them (not recorded which). The receptors were sampled from an adult woman who had mild COVID-19 (a few samples of this study predate the infection). The sample titles of this study are shuffled in the database, so cell type and time point are left out; the donor was told from shared clones.

This clonotype was seen more than once but under ten times. The chain is built from TRBV19 and TRBJ1-5; the match to TRBD1 covers 8 bases. This CDR3 region has 14 residues. The trim removed 4 bases at V and 6 bases at J, leaving 5 bases unmatched. Looked up from germline, CDR1 is LNHDA and CDR2 is SQIVND (reference sequence). The CDR3 bases are TGTGCCAGTAGTACTACAGGGGGGGGTCAGCCCCAGCATTTT. It translates to CASSTTGGGQPQHF.

The chain combines TRBV28 with TRBJ2-7, with 11 positions matching TRBD2. V dropped 3 bases and J dropped 1; count of bases not matched to a gene: 2. Germline values: CDR1 MDHEN, CDR2 SYDVKM. CDR3 length equals 15 residues. CDR3 in amino acids: CASSFPSGRSYEQYF. The CDR3 DNA sequence: TGTGCCAGCAGTTTCCCTAGCGGGAGGTCCTACGAGCAGTACTTC. Together with reference TRBV28 and TRBJ2-7, the CDR3 gives the full variable domain: DVKVTQSSRYLVKRTGEKVFLECVQDMDHENMFWYRQDPGLGLRLIYFSYDVKMKEKGDIPEGYSVSREKKERFSLILESASTNQTSMYLCASSFPSGRSYEQYFGPGTRLTVT.

The chain uses TRBV7-6 and TRBJ1-6, with 9 bases lining up with TRBD1. CDR1 is SGHVS, CDR2 FNYEAQ, per germline. The V and J ends lost 1 base and 6 bases, in that order; junction bases with no gene match: 7. The CDR3 covers 17 residues. The CDR3 bases are TGTGCCAGCAGCTTAGTCAGCGCGACAGGGGGTAATTCACCCCTCCACTTT. Amino acid sequence: CASSLVSATGGNSPLHF.

The rearrangement joins TRBV7-2 to TRBJ1-2, with 8 bases aligning to TRBD1. Germline assignment: CDR1 SGHTA and CDR2 FQGNSA. The CDR3 spans 14 residues. V dropped 0 bases and J dropped 8; count of bases not matched to a gene: 5. The CDR3 reads CASSLAGQGTGYTF. The CDR3 coding sequence is TGTGCCAGCAGCTTAGCAGGACAGGGAACCGGCTACACCTTC.

The genes are TRBV2 and TRBJ2-3; D is ambiguous. V was shortened by 2 bases and J by 1 base, with 4 bases between the two germline ends. The CDR3 covers 13 residues. Germline V gene lookup returns CDR1 SNHLY and CDR2 FYNNEI. CDR3 bases: TGTGCCAGCAGTGAACTTGGCACAGATACGCAGTATTTT. Amino acids: CASSELGTDTQYF.

The genes are TRBV19 and TRBJ1-5; 7 bases are shared with TRBD1. Germline loops: CDR1 LNHDA, CDR2 SQIVND (reference sequence). This CDR3 spans 16 amino acids. Trimming at V came to 2 bases and at J to 5 bases, leaving 9 bases not matched to a gene. CDR3 sequence: CASSISGQVLYQPQHF. DNA for the CDR3: TGTGCCAGTAGTATATCCGGACAGGTCTTATATCAGCCCCAGCATTTT.

Only a few counts were recorded for this clonotype. This sequence joins TRBV18 and TRBJ2-5; D not resolved. Per germline, CDR1 KGHSH and CDR2 LQKENI. V lost 2 bases and J lost 9, with 16 bases in between. This CDR3 has 14 residues. CDR3: CASSPDESREAQYF. The CDR3 nucleotides are TGTGCCAGCTCACCAGACGAGTCCCGTGAGGCCCAGTACTTC.

This sequence joins TRBV10-3 and TRBJ2-1; the match to TRBD1 covers 11 bases. The germline CDR1 and CDR2 sequences are ENHRY and SYGVKD. V gave up 4 bases and J gave up 5 bases; unmatched junction bases: 4. This CDR3 contains 15 residues. The CDR3 loop is CAISVPGQGDNEQFF. For the CDR3, the DNA is TGTGCCATCAGTGTTCCGGGACAGGGGGACAATGAGCAGTTCTTC.

The chain carries TRBV20-1 and TRBJ1-1; the D is unclear. The germline V and J ends were trimmed by 3 bases and 2 bases, with 10 bases remaining between them. The CDR3 runs 13 residues. Per the germline V gene, CDR1 is DFQATT and CDR2 is SNEGSKA (reference sequence). The CDR3 loop is CSASGPSNTEAFF. CDR3 DNA: TGCAGTGCTAGCGGGCCTTCAAACACTGAAGCTTTCTTT.

This chain joins TRBV15 and TRBJ2-5, with TRBD1 matching over 7 bases. Germline CDR1 LNHNV, CDR2 YYDKDF (reference sequence). With V trimmed by 3 bases and J by 5 bases, 15 bases remained unmatched. CDR3 length: 17 amino acids. CDR3 loop: CATSSARDSSMGETQYF. In nucleotides, the CDR3 is TGTGCCACCAGCAGTGCCCGGGACAGCAGCATGGGTGAGACCCAGTACTTC.

This chain joins TRBV7-8 and TRBJ1-1, with 12 bases that match TRBD1. The V gene end was trimmed by 2 bases and the J gene end by 3 bases; junction bases not matched to a gene: 13. Germline lookup yields CDR1 SGHVS and CDR2 FQNEAQ. CDR3 length: 19 residues. In DNA, the CDR3 is TGTGCCAGCAGCTTAAACTGGGACAGGGGGCTAGGGTGGTACACTGAAGCTTTCTTT. It yields the protein CASSLNWDRGLGWYTEAFF. Together with reference TRBV7-8 and TRBJ1-1, the CDR3 gives the full variable domain: GAGVSQSPRYKVAKRGQDVALRCDPISGHVSLFWYQQALGQGPEFLTYFQNEAQLDKSGLPSDRFFAERPEGSVSTLKIQRTQQEDSAVYLCASSLNWDRGLGWYTEAFFGQGTRLTVV.

The V and J genes are TRBV12-3 or TRBV12-4 and TRBJ2-1; D not certain. V was trimmed by 2 bases and J by 9 bases, leaving 8 bases between them. CDR3 length: 12 residues. In nucleotides, the CDR3 is TGTGCCAGCAGTTTATCAAGGCCTGAGCAGTTCTTC. Translating it yields CASSLSRPEQFF.

The chain combines TRBV7-9 with TRBJ2-3, with 7 bases that match TRBD1. The germline V gene encodes CDR1 SEHNR and CDR2 FQNEAQ (reference sequence). This CDR3 region has 16 residues. Trimming removed 6 bases from V and 0 bases from J; junction bases left unmatched: 9. CDR3 sequence: CASSSLGTASTDTQYF. The CDR3 nucleotides read TGTGCCAGCAGTTCTCTGGGGACAGCAAGCACAGATACGCAGTATTTT.

This clonotype was counted between two and nine times. This rearrangement joins TRBV12-3 or TRBV12-4 to TRBJ1-4; 8 nucleotides line up with TRBD1. After removal of 5 bases from V and 6 bases from J, the junction contained 8 bases not matched to a gene. The length of the CDR3 is 15 residues. Here the CDR3 reads CASSLPGGMHEKLFF. For the CDR3, the DNA is TGTGCCAGCAGTCTCCCAGGGGGCATGCATGAAAAACTGTTTTTT.

The gene calls are TRBV5-1 and TRBJ1-1; D remains unclear. CDR1 SGHRS and CDR2 YFSETQ come from the germline V gene. This CDR3 comprises 10 residues. V was pared by 5 bases and J by 10 bases, with 9 bases between. The CDR3 DNA reads as TGCGCCAGCAGTTTAACACGAGCTTTCTTT. Its translation: CASSLTRAFF.

The rearrangement joins TRBV4-3 to TRBJ1-1, with a weak D call TRBD1 (5 bases). CDR3 length: 17 amino acids. V lost 0 bases and J 1 base, leaving 15 bases between the germline ends. From germline, CDR1 is LGHNA and CDR2 YSLEER. DNA for the CDR3: TGCGCCAGCAGCCAAGATGGGAGGGGCAGGAAGAACACTGAAGCTTTCTTT. This codes for CASSQDGRGRKNTEAFF.

This clonotype was observed a handful of times. The chain recombines TRBV7-9 with TRBJ2-2; 8 bases line up with TRBD1. Trimming cost V 10 bases and J 1 base; bases outside gene matches: 8. This CDR3 has 15 residues. CDR1 and CDR2 (germline): SEHNR, FQNEAQ (reference sequence). The CDR3 DNA reads as TGTGCCAACGATGCCGGGACAGGGAACACCGGGGAGCTGTTTTTT. This encodes CANDAGTGNTGELFF.

This clonotype was seen a handful of times. This rearrangement joins TRBV30 to TRBJ2-5; 10 bases line up with TRBD2. V lost 4 bases, J lost 7 bases, and 6 bases stayed unmatched. The CDR3 is 13 residues long. Per germline, CDR1 GTSNPN and CDR2 SVGIG (reference sequence). CDR3 in amino acids: CAWKIAGGGTQYF. The CDR3 nucleotides are TGTGCCTGGAAAATAGCGGGGGGTGGGACCCAGTACTTC.

The V gene is TRBV27, the J gene TRBJ1-1, with a weak D call TRBD1 (5 bases). V lost 0 bases and J lost 3, with 11 bases in between. Germline V gives CDR1 MNHEY, CDR2 SMNVEV (reference sequence). CDR3 length: 15 residues. The CDR3 nucleotides are TGTGCCAGCAGTTTATCCCCGGGGGAGGACACTGAAGCTTTCTTT. Its translation is CASSLSPGEDTEAFF.

The chain employs TRBV15 and TRBJ1-5; no clear D gene. The CDR3 sequence is 13 residues long. The V end lost 0 bases, the J end lost 9 bases, and 9 bases lay between the germline ends. Germline-derived CDR1 and CDR2 are LNHNV and YYDKDF (reference sequence). The CDR3 spells CATSRDRKGPQHF. The CDR3 DNA sequence: TGTGCCACCAGCAGAGATCGGAAGGGGCCCCAGCATTTT. The variable domain in full, with the rest retrieved from reference TRBV15 and TRBJ1-5, is DAMVIQNPRYQVTQFGKPVTLSCSQTLNHNVMYWYQQKSSQAPKLLFHYYDKDFNNEADTPDNFQSRRPNTSFCFLDIRSPGLGDTAMYLCATSRDRKGPQHFGDGTRLSIL.

On this clonotype: A junction boundary mismatches the germline segment, possibly from a read error. The chain is built from TRBV6-2 or TRBV6-3 and TRBJ2-7; D is ambiguous. The length of the CDR3 is 13 residues. CDR1 is MNHEY and CDR2 is SVGEGT in the germline V gene. CDR3 DNA: TGTGCCAGCAGCCCGCCATCCCGGGCCAGCAGGTCCTTC. Its translation is CASSPPSRASRSF.

This clonotype was found a few times. The chain links TRBV12-3 or TRBV12-4 to TRBJ2-2; no clear D gene. Trimming removed 5 bases at V and 6 bases at J, with 7 bases between. The CDR3 extends over 12 amino acids. This CDR3 reads CASSRFPGELFF. Written as DNA, the CDR3 is TGTGCCAGCAGTCGCTTCCCCGGGGAGCTGTTTTTT.

V is TRBV7-6 and J is TRBJ2-2; 9 bases map to TRBD2. Germline lookup yields CDR1 SGHVS and CDR2 FNYEAQ. The CDR3 is made up of 15 amino acids. Trimming removed 8 bases from V and 4 bases from J; junction bases left unmatched: 8. CDR3 in amino acids: CASRSLAGPTGELFF. In nucleotides, the CDR3 is TGTGCCAGCCGTTCTCTAGCGGGGCCCACCGGGGAGCTGTTTTTT.

This clonotype was observed a few times. The chain is built from TRBV5-1 and TRBJ2-6, with D unresolved. The CDR3 length is 13 residues. Germline CDR1 reads SGHRS; CDR2 reads YFSETQ. The V and J ends lost 9 bases and 3 bases respectively, with 10 bases between them. The CDR3, as DNA: TGCGCCACTGCCCTCCTTGGGGCCAACGTCCTGACTTTC. It is translated as CATALLGANVLTF. The full variable domain, rest sourced from reference TRBV5-1 and TRBJ2-6, is KAGVTQTPRYLIKTRGQQVTLSCSPISGHRSVSWYQQTPGQGLQFLFEYFSETQRNKGNFPGRFSGRQFSNSRSEMNVSTLELGDSALYLCATALLGANVLTFGAGSRLTVL.

The gene calls are TRBV27 and TRBJ1-4; D is unresolved. The V end lost 2 bases, the J end lost 8 bases, and 9 bases lay between the germline ends. Germline V gene lookup returns CDR1 MNHEY and CDR2 SMNVEV (reference sequence). The CDR3 consists of 13 residues. CDR3 sequence (DNA): TGTGCCAGCAGTTTAAACGGGGAGGAAAAACTGTTTTTT. This translates into CASSLNGEEKLFF.

This clonotype was detected a few times. The rearrangement uses TRBV24-1 and TRBJ1-5; D ambiguous. V dropped 1 base and J dropped 7 bases, with 10 bases sitting between them. The CDR3 spans 14 residues. Per the germline V gene, CDR1 is KGHDR and CDR2 is SFDVKD. Here the CDR3 DNA reads TGTGCCACCAGTGATTTACTTTCGCAACAGCCCCAGCATTTT. Its protein product is CATSDLLSQQPQHF.

This chain connects TRBV12-3 or TRBV12-4 to TRBJ1-4; perhaps TRBD1 as D (6 bases). The V end lost 4 bases, the J end lost 10 bases, and 19 bases lay between the germline ends. The CDR3 runs 15 residues. CDR3 protein: CASSSLDSKSGKLFF. The CDR3 nucleotides are TGTGCCAGCAGTTCCTTGGACAGTAAGTCCGGAAAACTGTTTTTT.

V is TRBV6-2 or TRBV6-3 and J is TRBJ2-7; tentatively, D is TRBD1 (6 bases). V lost 6 bases and J lost 13, with 19 bases in between. CDR1 and CDR2 (germline): MNHEY, SVGEGT. The CDR3 is 12 residues long. This chain's CDR3 is CASRPPSGQPYF. The CDR3 bases are TGTGCCAGCAGGCCGCCGTCCGGACAGCCCTACTTC.

The table lists this clonotype with a few counts. The chain employs TRBV6-5 and TRBJ2-7, with D possibly matching TRBD2 (6 bases). The CDR3 consists of 16 residues. Germline lookup yields CDR1 MNHEY and CDR2 SVGAGI. Trimming removed 6 bases at V and 3 bases at J, with 21 bases between. DNA of the CDR3: TGTGCCAGCAGCCCTGGAGGGCTCGTTGGATTCTACGAGCAGTACTTC. This gives the protein CASSPGGLVGFYEQYF.